This T cell receptor beta chain emerged from a study of shared clonotypes between healthy human individuals. Whole-study context: Per-donor plates numbered three CD4 naive, three CD4 memory, two CD8 naive and one CD8 memory.

It was around 220 ng DNA, around 33,000 T cell genomes, that sorted-subset replicate PCRs used. Here immunoSEQ multiplex PCR was the method, and the copy in TCRdb shows in-frame clones only, minus some. The sample yields almost 750,000 clones, over 55% seen once. The sample holds one count of this clone. Sequencing was performed on memory CD4+ T cells sorted from blood. Subset defined: CD45RA-negative fraction. The TCR was taken from a woman aged 25-40 years in good health.

The CDR3 nucleotides are TGCAGCGTTGCGGGAGGCAATGAGCAGTTCTTC. Amino acids: CSVAGGNEQFF. The V gene is TRBV29-1, the J gene TRBJ2-1; 7 bases align to TRBD2. The CDR3 has 11 amino acids. Germline V lookup: CDR1 SQVTM, CDR2 ANQGSEA. V was pared by 4 bases and J by 6 bases, with 0 bases of the junction left unmatched.